One sample yielded the 22 T cell receptor beta chains listed below, sequenced in a study of blood T cell repertoires in COVID-19. Repertoires were generated with immunoSEQ multiplex PCR, while TCRdb's copy carries only in-frame clones and drops some. Among about 200,000 clones listed, around nine tenths were seen once. Sequencing input: peripheral blood. The receptors derive from a man aged 18 to 29 with active or convalescent COVID-19.

The chain links TRBV7-9 to TRBJ2-3; 10 bases map to TRBD2. Germline V gives CDR1 SEHNR, CDR2 FQNEAQ (reference sequence). The junction had 7 bases not matched to a gene; V was cut back by 1 base and J by 3 bases. There are 17 residues in the CDR3. The CDR3 reads CASSLGRLAGDTDTQYF. CDR3 DNA sequence: TGTGCCAGCAGCTTAGGTAGGCTAGCGGGAGATACAGATACGCAGTATTTT.

This clone came up a few times. V is TRBV19 and J is TRBJ1-1, with unresolved D. The CDR3 consists of 15 residues. V was clipped by 3 bases and J by 5 bases, with 16 bases between them. Per germline, CDR1 LNHDA and CDR2 SQIVND (reference sequence). CDR3 in amino acids: CASSIPGFGQTEAFF. CDR3 DNA: TGTGCCAGTAGTATCCCGGGGTTTGGCCAAACTGAAGCTTTCTTT. Looking up the rest from reference TRBV19 and TRBJ1-1 gives the full variable domain: DGGITQSPKYLFRKEGQNVTLSCEQNLNHDAMYWYRQDPGQGLRLIYYSQIVNDFQKGDIAEGYSVSREKKESFPLTVTSAQKNPTAFYLCASSIPGFGQTEAFFGQGTRLTVV.

The chain combines TRBV7-9 with TRBJ2-2; D is uncertain. Per germline, CDR1 SEHNR and CDR2 FQNEAQ (reference sequence). Trimming stripped 5 bases from V and 0 bases from J, with 7 bases between. The CDR3 spans 14 residues. The CDR3, as DNA: TGTGCCAGCAGCCCCACACCGAACACCGGGGAGCTGTTTTTT. Its protein is CASSPTPNTGELFF.

V gene TRBV2 combines with J gene TRBJ2-5, with 9 bases matching TRBD1. CDR3 size: 14 residues. Germline CDR1 reads SNHLY; CDR2 reads FYNNEI. V gave up 5 bases and J gave up 4 bases; unmatched junction bases: 5. The CDR3 DNA follows: TGTGCCAGCAGTATCAGACAGGGGGGAGAGACCCAGTACTTC. Protein product: CASSIRQGGETQYF. Variable domain in full (rest from reference TRBV2 and TRBJ2-5): EPEVTQTPSHQVTQMGQEVILRCVPISNHLYFYWYRQILGQKVEFLVSFYNNEISEKSEIFDDQFSVERPDGSNFTLKIRSTKLEDSAMYFCASSIRQGGETQYFGPGTRLLVL.

The chain is built from TRBV29-1 and TRBJ1-2; perhaps TRBD1 as D (5 bases). Trimming cost V 5 bases and J 7 bases, with 17 bases left between them. CDR1 SQVTM and CDR2 ANQGSEA come from the germline V gene. The CDR3 has 13 amino acids. CDR3 DNA: TGCAGCGTTAGTCGGCAGGGAGGTAGTGGCTACACCTTC. It translates to CSVSRQGGSGYTF.

This clone was counted only a few times. The V gene is TRBV19, the J gene TRBJ1-3, with 10 bases aligning to TRBD1. V dropped 9 bases and J dropped 0; count of bases not matched to a gene: 8. CDR3 length: 16 amino acids. CDR1 is LNHDA and CDR2 is SQIVND in the germline V gene (reference sequence). This chain's CDR3 is CASRDRGRDSGNTIYF. CDR3 coding DNA: TGTGCCAGCCGGGACAGGGGCCGCGACTCTGGAAACACCATATATTTT.

V is TRBV11-2 and J is TRBJ2-7; D is perhaps TRBD1 (5 bases). The CDR3 runs 17 residues. V lost 4 bases and J lost 3, with 22 bases in between. Per germline, CDR1 SGHAT and CDR2 FQNNGV. This chain's CDR3 is CASSSVRDRITFYEQYF. The CDR3 DNA sequence: TGTGCCAGCAGCTCCGTTAGAGACAGAATTACTTTCTACGAGCAGTACTTC.

The chain combines TRBV6-5 with TRBJ2-7; 8 nucleotides agree with TRBD2. This CDR3 contains 13 residues. CDR1 MNHEY and CDR2 SVGAGI come from the germline V gene. After removal of 11 bases from V and 3 bases from J, the junction contained 9 bases not matched to a gene. Written as DNA, the CDR3 is TGTGCCTCCCGGAGTAGCGGGATCTACGAGCAGTACTTC. Encoded protein: CASRSSGIYEQYF.

This chain uses TRBV11-3 with TRBJ2-2; TRBD1 might be the D (6 bases). The V end was cut by 3 bases, the J end by 7 bases, with 12 bases between. The CDR3 is made up of 14 amino acids. CDR1 SGHNT and CDR2 YENEEA come from the germline V gene. The CDR3 is CASSFSQGSGELFF. Written as DNA, the CDR3 is TGTGCCAGCAGCTTCTCGCAGGGGAGCGGGGAGCTGTTTTTT.

The rearrangement joins TRBV5-1 to TRBJ2-2; 9 nucleotides line up with TRBD1. V was pared by 6 bases and J by 3 bases, with 12 bases of the junction left unmatched. This CDR3 has 17 residues. Germline V gene data show CDR1 as SGHRS and CDR2 as YFSETQ. The CDR3 coding sequence is TGCGCCAGCACATCCGGGACAGGGCTCCGGGACACCGGGGAGCTGTTTTTT. This translates into CASTSGTGLRDTGELFF.

The V gene is TRBV18, the J gene TRBJ1-1; D might be TRBD1 (5 bases). V was pared by 2 bases and J by 2 bases, with 18 bases between. The CDR3 spans 17 residues. CDR1 and CDR2 (germline): KGHSH, LQKENI. The CDR3 coding sequence is TGTGCCAGCTCACCAGGTTTCGGGAGGGGTGGAAACACTGAAGCTTTCTTT. This codes for CASSPGFGRGGNTEAFF.

This rearrangement joins TRBV30 to TRBJ2-5; possible D gene TRBD2, 6 bases. The CDR3 runs to 14 residues. V was cut by 5 bases and J by 4 bases, with 17 bases left in between. Germline lookup yields CDR1 GTSNPN and CDR2 SVGIG (reference sequence). For the CDR3, the DNA is TGTGCCTGGGCGGGACCTGGGGGAGGAGAGACCCAGTACTTC. It encodes CAWAGPGGGETQYF.

V usage is TRBV12-3 or TRBV12-4 and J usage is TRBJ2-7; TRBD1 matches at 8 bases. The ends lost 4 bases at V and 3 bases at J; junction bases unmatched: 2. This CDR3 comprises 13 residues. The CDR3 nucleotides read TGTGCCAGCAGTTACAGGGGGAGCTACGAGCAGTACTTC. Translation: CASSYRGSYEQYF.

The rearrangement links TRBV30 to TRBJ1-2, with TRBD1 identical over 7 bases. V was clipped by 2 bases and J by 6 bases; unmatched bases: 12. Germline CDR1 GTSNPN, CDR2 SVGIG (reference sequence). This CDR3 has 15 amino acids. In DNA form, the CDR3 reads TGTGCCTGGAGTCCACGAGTGGGACAGAGGAATGGCTACACCTTC. As protein: CAWSPRVGQRNGYTF. Together with reference TRBV30 and TRBJ1-2, the CDR3 gives the full variable domain: SQTIHQWPATLVQPVGSPLSLECTVEGTSNPNLYWYRQAAGRGLQLLFYSVGIGQISSEVPQNLSASRPQDRQFILSSKKLLLSDSGFYLCAWSPRVGQRNGYTFGSGTRLTVV.

The rearrangement joins TRBV7-2 to TRBJ2-1, with 12 nucleotides matching TRBD2. Germline V gene sequence: CDR1 SGHTA, CDR2 FQGNSA. CDR3 length: 18 residues. V lost 3 bases to trimming and J lost 0 bases; unmatched junction nucleotides: 6. CDR3 bases: TGTGCCAGCAGCTTTCCGACTAGCGGGAGTACCTCCTACAATGAGCAGTTCTTC. Its protein product is CASSFPTSGSTSYNEQFF.

This chain joins TRBV19 and TRBJ1-6; D is unclear. The germline V and J ends were trimmed by 5 bases and 7 bases, with 12 bases remaining between them. The CDR3 covers 14 residues. The germline CDR1 and CDR2 sequences are LNHDA and SQIVND (reference sequence). The CDR3 region has the DNA TGTGCCAGTAGTGGTCGTACATTGAATTCACCCCTCCACTTT. It specifies CASSGRTLNSPLHF.

The chain carries TRBV11-2 and TRBJ1-4, with D uncertain. The CDR3 is 13 residues long. Germline CDR1 reads SGHAT; CDR2 reads FQNNGV. V lost 2 bases to trimming and J lost 8 bases, with 9 bases between them. Here the CDR3 reads CASSLNKEEKLFF. CDR3 nucleotide sequence: TGTGCCAGCAGCTTAAATAAGGAGGAAAAACTGTTTTTT.

The chain carries TRBV30 and TRBJ1-1; 8 nucleotides line up with TRBD1. After removal of 4 bases from V and 2 bases from J, the junction contained 6 bases not matched to a gene. The germline V gene encodes CDR1 GTSNPN and CDR2 SVGIG (reference sequence). This CDR3 has 14 amino acids. CDR3 residues: CAWNLGQVNTEAFF. CDR3 in DNA: TGTGCCTGGAACCTGGGACAGGTTAACACTGAAGCTTTCTTT.

The CDR3 nucleotides read TGTGCCAGCAGTGAGGGGCTAGATACAAGCTCTGGAAACACCATATATTTT. This gives the protein CASSEGLDTSSGNTIYF. The chain uses TRBV2 and TRBJ1-3, with D possibly TRBD1 on 5 matching bases. This CDR3 is built from 17 residues. The V and J ends lost 3 bases and 0 bases respectively, with 15 bases between them. Germline V gene sequence: CDR1 SNHLY, CDR2 FYNNEI. The whole variable domain, remainder taken from reference TRBV2 and TRBJ1-3, is EPEVTQTPSHQVTQMGQEVILRCVPISNHLYFYWYRQILGQKVEFLVSFYNNEISEKSEIFDDQFSVERPDGSNFTLKIRSTKLEDSAMYFCASSEGLDTSSGNTIYFGEGSWLTVV.

The chain uses TRBV10-3 and TRBJ2-7; 8 positions agree with TRBD2. Germline CDR1 ENHRY, CDR2 SYGVKD. With V trimmed by 11 bases and J by 5 bases, 14 bases remained unmatched. There are 14 residues in the CDR3. CDR3 DNA sequence: TGTGCCGCTCAGGGATCGGGAGGGCCTAACGAGCAGTACTTC. It yields the protein CAAQGSGGPNEQYF.

V gene TRBV6-5 combines with J gene TRBJ1-1, with 7 bases lining up with TRBD1. Germline CDR1 is MNHEY and CDR2 is SVGAGI. This CDR3 comprises 14 residues. Unmatched junction bases numbered 4, after V lost 5 bases and J lost 1 base. The CDR3 nucleotides read TGTGCCAGCAGTAGGGGGACAGAGAACACTGAAGCTTTCTTT. Translation gives CASSRGTENTEAFF.

The table lists this clone with many counts. V gene TRBV6-4 combines with J gene TRBJ1-1, with D maybe TRBD1 (6 bases). The CDR3 totals 14 residues. The germline CDR1 and CDR2 sequences are MRHNA and SNTAGT. Trimming removed 3 bases at V and 1 base at J, with 9 bases between. CDR3 protein: CASSEGRGNTEAFF. Written as DNA, the CDR3 is TGTGCCAGCAGTGAGGGCAGGGGGAACACTGAAGCTTTCTTT.